One and the same sample provided the 14 T cell receptor beta chains below, sequenced in a study of T cells in Graves' hyperthyroidism and ophthalmopathy. The CDR3 regions of TCR beta were amplified from RNA transcripts. A first-round RT-PCR of the TCR CDR3 used the HTBI primer set. TCRdb itself ran the multiplex PCR reads through MiXCR, one entry per CDR3 protein. The sample includes fewer than 650,000 distinct CDR3 sequences, 14% to 15% of them seen just once. Sequenced: blood. These receptors all come from a woman in her forties with Graves' ophthalmopathy.

Many counts were recorded for this clonotype. This chain connects TRBV5-1 to TRBJ1-1, with D perhaps matching TRBD1 (6 bases). The CDR3 length is 16 residues. V was shortened by 1 base and J by 0 bases, with 13 bases between the two germline ends. Per the germline V gene, CDR1 is SGHRS and CDR2 is YFSETQ. This CDR3 is CASSLSGGPMNTEAFF. The CDR3 nucleotides read TGCGCCAGCAGCTTGTCGGGGGGGCCGATGAACACTGAAGCTTTCTTT.

This clonotype was counted ten times or more. The J gene is TRBJ1-5, the V gene TRBV7-8; D gene unclear. Germline-derived CDR1 and CDR2 are SGHVS and FQNEAQ. This CDR3 is 17 amino acids long. Trimming shortened V by 5 bases and J by 4 bases, and 21 bases separated the two germline ends. CDR3 loop: CASSTPGRRRGNQPQHF. CDR3 coding DNA: TGTGCCAGCAGCACGCCCGGCAGGAGAAGAGGGAATCAGCCCCAGCATTTT.

This rearrangement joins TRBV7-9 to TRBJ1-1; D might be TRBD1 (5 bases). Deletions cut 5 bases from V and 4 bases from J, with 17 bases between. The CDR3 extends over 15 amino acids. The V gene's germline CDR1 is SEHNR and CDR2 FQNEAQ (reference sequence). The CDR3 reads CASSPWGDGGTEAFF. The CDR3 DNA sequence: TGTGCCAGCAGCCCCTGGGGGGATGGAGGCACTGAAGCTTTCTTT.

This clonotype was counted at least ten times. The chain couples TRBV28 to TRBJ2-7; TRBD2 agrees at 10 bases. CDR3 size: 15 residues. The V gene's germline CDR1 is MDHEN and CDR2 SYDVKM. J was trimmed by 1 base and V by 3 bases; bases with no gene match: 3. This CDR3 is CASSLPAGGSYEQYF. The CDR3 DNA follows: TGTGCCAGCAGTTTGCCAGCGGGAGGGTCCTACGAGCAGTACTTC.

There are many counts of this clonotype. V usage is TRBV7-9 and J usage is TRBJ2-2; 11 bases align to TRBD2. V lost 5 bases to trimming and J lost 6 bases; unmatched junction nucleotides: 5. CDR1 is SEHNR, CDR2 FQNEAQ, per germline (reference sequence). This CDR3 spans 15 amino acids. CDR3 nucleotide sequence: TGTGCCAGCAGCCTACTAGCGGGAGACTCCGGGGAGCTGTTTTTT. Amino acid sequence: CASSLLAGDSGELFF.

This clonotype was found a few times. The CDR3 nucleotides read TGTGCCAGCAGATCAAGACTAGCGGGGGACACAGATACGCAGTATTTT. This sequence encodes CASRSRLAGDTDTQYF. The chain links TRBV28 to TRBJ2-3; 12 nucleotides match TRBD2. CDR1 and CDR2 from the germline V gene are MDHEN and SYDVKM. The CDR3 contains 16 residues. The junction had 6 bases not matched to a gene; V was cut back by 6 bases and J by 2 bases. Full variable domain (rest looked up from reference TRBV28 and TRBJ2-3): DVKVTQSSRYLVKRTGEKVFLECVQDMDHENMFWYRQDPGLGLRLIYFSYDVKMKEKGDIPEGYSVSREKKERFSLILESASTNQTSMYLCASRSRLAGDTDTQYFGPGTRLTVL.

This rearrangement joins TRBV11-1 to TRBJ2-1; D gene uncertain. The ends were cut back, 4 bases at V and 0 bases at J, with 13 bases in the middle. The CDR3 spans 16 residues. CDR1 is SGHAT and CDR2 is FQDESV in the germline V gene (reference sequence). CDR3 loop: CASSSHRFSSYNEQFF. The CDR3 DNA reads TGTGCCAGCAGCTCTCACAGATTTAGCTCCTACAATGAGCAGTTCTTC.

A few counts support this clonotype. J is TRBJ2-7 and V is TRBV18; D may be TRBD1 (5 bases). The CDR3 length is 14 residues. The germline gives CDR1 KGHSH, CDR2 LQKENI. The V and J ends lost 0 bases and 9 bases respectively, with 15 bases between them. The CDR3 loop reads CASSPPGDSSRQYF. Here the CDR3 DNA reads TGTGCCAGCTCACCACCGGGTGACAGCTCCAGGCAGTACTTC.

This clonotype showed up many times. Germline is not matched at one junction end, which may reflect a read error. This rearrangement joins TRBV28 to TRBJ1-2; 7 nucleotides align to TRBD1. The germline V gene encodes CDR1 MDHEN and CDR2 SYDVKM. This CDR3 region has 13 residues. Here the CDR3 DNA reads TGTGCCGGCAGTAACGCAGGGGGCTATGGCTACACCTTC. It codes for CAGSNAGGYGYTF.

This clonotype was picked up many times. This chain uses TRBV11-2 with TRBJ1-2, with 7 positions matching TRBD1. Germline V gene data show CDR1 as SGHAT and CDR2 as FQNNGV. CDR3 length: 15 residues. V was pared by 5 bases and J by 1 base, with 7 bases of the junction left unmatched. The CDR3 loop is CASSPGQALNYGYTF. The CDR3 DNA reads as TGTGCCAGCAGCCCCGGACAGGCTCTTAACTATGGCTACACCTTC.

This clonotype was found many times. V gene TRBV27 combines with J gene TRBJ1-5; D perhaps matches TRBD1 (5 bases). The CDR3 sequence is 13 residues long. Per germline, CDR1 MNHEY and CDR2 SMNVEV (reference sequence). V gave up 8 bases and J gave up 5 bases, with 13 bases separating them. Here the CDR3 DNA reads TGTGCCAGCGGGGCAGGAGACGATCAGCCCCAGCATTTT. This gives the protein CASGAGDDQPQHF.

This clonotype has at least ten counts. This rearrangement joins TRBV12-3 or TRBV12-4 to TRBJ2-2; TRBD2 matches 7 bases. Trimming at V came to 3 bases and at J to 1 base, leaving 5 bases not matched to a gene. This CDR3 region has 16 residues. CDR3 nucleotide sequence: TGTGCCAGCAGTTTCTGGGACTACCAGAACACCGGGGAGCTGTTTTTT. Translated: CASSFWDYQNTGELFF.

In this sample, this clonotype turned up many times. This chain links TRBV28 with TRBJ1-2; D unresolved. Germline CDR1 reads MDHEN; CDR2 reads SYDVKM. Deletions cut 8 bases from V and 0 bases from J, with 7 bases between. CDR3 length: 12 amino acids. CDR3 loop: CASSKTNYGYTF. The CDR3 bases are TGTGCCAGCTCAAAAACTAACTATGGCTACACCTTC.

In this sample, this clonotype turned up many times. This chain links TRBV9 with TRBJ1-1; maybe TRBD1 (6 bases). V lost 7 bases and J lost 0, with 10 bases in between. Per germline, CDR1 SGDLS and CDR2 YYNGEE. The CDR3 runs to 13 residues. The CDR3 protein is CASCRGLNTEAFF. CDR3 sequence (DNA): TGTGCCAGCTGCAGGGGCCTGAACACTGAAGCTTTCTTT.